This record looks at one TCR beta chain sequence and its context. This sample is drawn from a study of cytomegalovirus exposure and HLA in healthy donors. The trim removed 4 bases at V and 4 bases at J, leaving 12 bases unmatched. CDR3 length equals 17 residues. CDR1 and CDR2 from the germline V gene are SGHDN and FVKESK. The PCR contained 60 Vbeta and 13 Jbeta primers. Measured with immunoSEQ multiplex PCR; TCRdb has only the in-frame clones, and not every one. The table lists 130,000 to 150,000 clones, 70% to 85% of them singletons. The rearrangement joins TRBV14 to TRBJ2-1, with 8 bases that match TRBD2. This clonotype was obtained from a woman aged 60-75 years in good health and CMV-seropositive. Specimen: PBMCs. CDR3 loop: CASSLQGGTSAYNEQFF. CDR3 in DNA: TGTGCCAGCAGCCTTCAGGGCGGGACTAGTGCATACAATGAGCAGTTCTTC.